This T cell receptor beta chain was documented in a study of PD-L1 blockade in urothelial cancer. Study results and limitations: Larger 3-week expansion of tumor-associated blood clones was seen in durable-benefit patients.

Using immunoSEQ multiplex PCR, the repertoire was profiled, and TCRdb retains in-frame clones only, with some absent. The sample contains around 70,000 clones, around 84% of which appear only once. The time point is: pretreatment peripheral blood. In the case of this clone: Its antigen is still unknown.

Germline values: CDR1 SGHNT, CDR2 YENEEA. This CDR3 comprises 13 residues. V was pared by 5 bases and J by 8 bases, with 15 bases between. The clonotype comes from a woman aged 65 to 85 with urothelial cancer. The rearrangement uses TRBV11-3 and TRBJ1-1, with D perhaps TRBD1 (6 bases). The specimen was PBMCs, collected around atezolizumab (anti-PD-L1) treatment. CDR3 bases: TGTGCCAGCAGCCTATACCTCGGGACAGAAGCTTTCTTT. Its translation is CASSLYLGTEAFF.